This paragraph covers one T cell receptor (beta chain) sequence. These data belong to a study of blood T cell repertoires in COVID-19. CDR3 length equals 14 residues. Germline V gene sequence: CDR1 SGHRS, CDR2 YFSETQ. After removal of 4 bases from V and 1 base from J, the junction contained 4 bases not matched to a gene. The protocol was immunoSEQ multiplex PCR, while the TCRdb copy is restricted to in-frame clones and leaves out a portion. Of 75,000 to 95,000 clones listed, approximately 82% were seen once; the top ten hold just under 25%. The sequence came from a man aged 55 to 70 with acute or convalescent COVID-19. The chain carries TRBV5-1 and TRBJ1-1; TRBD1 aligns across 7 bases. The sequencing sample was made of peripheral blood. CDR3 region: CASSPGQTNTEAFF. CDR3 coding DNA: TGCGCCAGCAGCCCGGGACAGACGAACACTGAAGCTTTCTTT.